A selection of T cell receptor beta chains follows, all from one sample in a study of blood T cell repertoires in COVID-19. Generated by immunoSEQ multiplex PCR, the TCRdb table keeps only in-frame clones and is missing some. The table includes 150,000 to 200,000 clones, roughly 80% detected once. The sequencing sample was made of peripheral blood. These receptors were collected from a young woman with acute or convalescent COVID-19. The CDR3 runs from the conserved cysteine through the conserved F or W. The D gene is left open where the match is weak. Size tells how often a clone was seen (once, few, many) or the class of an expanded clone, and some rows leave it out.

clone_size | cdr3_length | j_call | v_call | d_call | cdr3_nt | cdr3_aa
- | 15 | TRBJ2-1 | TRBV5-1 | - | TGCGCCAGCAGCTTGGACCCACCCGAGCACAATGAGCAGTTCTTC | CASSLDPPEHNEQFF
- | 11 | TRBJ2-7 | TRBV6-5 | - | TGTGCCAGCAGTCTAGGCTACGAGCAGTACTTC | CASSLGYEQYF
- | 13 | TRBJ1-6 | TRBV18 | - | TGTGCCAGCTCACCCCACAGGGAATCACCCCTCCACTTT | CASSPHRESPLHF
- | 13 | TRBJ2-5 | TRBV6-5 | TRBD1 | TGTGCCAGCAGTTACTCCAGGGGGGAGACCCAGTACTTC | CASSYSRGETQYF
- | 11 | TRBJ2-5 | TRBV2 | - | TGTGCCAGCAAGAGGGGGTGGACCCAGTACTTC | CASKRGWTQYF
- | 13 | TRBJ1-3 | TRBV5-6 | - | TGTGCCAGCAGCGCAGGGGCCGGAAACACCATATATTTT | CASSAGAGNTIYF
- | 14 | TRBJ1-4 | TRBV6-1 | - | TGTGCCAGCAGTGAAATAACAGAATCTGAAAAACTGTTTTTT | CASSEITESEKLFF
- | 12 | TRBJ1-1 | TRBV18 | - | TGTGCCAGCTCACACGGCAGGGGTTTTGCTTTCTTT | CASSHGRGFAFF
- | 15 | TRBJ2-5 | TRBV28 | - | TGTGCCAGCAGTTTAAGGAGAGAGATTCAAGAGACCCAGTACTTC | CASSLRREIQETQYF
once | 12 | TRBJ1-5 | TRBV5-6 | TRBD1 | TGTGCCAGCAGCTTGGGAGGGGGCCCCGATCATTTT | CASSLGGGPDHF
- | 14 | TRBJ2-5 | TRBV5-8 | - | TGTGCCAGCAAGGGCAGGGGATCGAGAGAGACCCAGTACTTC | CASKGRGSRETQYF
- | 15 | TRBJ1-4 | TRBV3-1/TRBV3-2 | TRBD1 | TGTGCCAGCAGTAAGACAGGGAACACTAATGAAAAACTGTTTTTT | CASSKTGNTNEKLFF
- | 14 | TRBJ1-1 | TRBV6-5 | - | TGTGCCAGCAGTAGACTTGGGGGGGACACTGAAGCTTTCTTT | CASSRLGGDTEAFF
- | 15 | TRBJ1-2 | TRBV5-6 | - | TGTGCCAGCAGCTTGTCGGCAGGGTACTACTATGGCTACACCTTC | CASSLSAGYYYGYTF
- | 16 | TRBJ1-1 | TRBV7-6 | TRBD1 | TGTGCCAGCAGCTCCACTCAGGGGGCTAGGGGCCCTGAAGCTTTCTTT | CASSSTQGARGPEAFF
- | 14 | TRBJ1-1 | TRBV9 | TRBD1 | TGTGCCAGCAGCTCTCGGCCGGACAGGGGATCAGCTTTCTTT | CASSSRPDRGSAFF
- | 13 | TRBJ1-2 | TRBV6-5 | - | TGTGCCAGCACGCCATCGGCTAACTATGGCTACACCTTC | CASTPSANYGYTF
- | 12 | TRBJ1-2 | TRBV5-6 | - | TGTGCCAGCTCCCCAGGGGCCCTTGGCTACACCTTC | CASSPGALGYTF
- | 16 | TRBJ1-1 | TRBV29-1 | - | TGCAGCGTTTTGGACTTATCGTGGGGAATGAACACTGAAGCTTTCTTT | CSVLDLSWGMNTEAFF
- | 14 | TRBJ1-2 | TRBV5-1 | - | TGCGCCAGCACCGCCGGGGGGGCGAATACTGGCTACACCTTC | CASTAGGANTGYTF
- | 15 | TRBJ2-1 | TRBV27 | - | TGTGCCAGCAGACTACTCGGTGGAAGGTACAATGAGCAGTTCTTC | CASRLLGGRYNEQFF
- | 14 | TRBJ2-7 | TRBV19 | - | TGTGCCAGTAGTATGGGAGGCCAGGCGGGGGAGCAGTACTTC | CASSMGGQAGEQYF
- | 15 | TRBJ2-5 | TRBV7-2 | TRBD1 | TGTGCCAGCAGCACCGGGACAGGGGGCCTGGAGACCCAGTACTTC | CASSTGTGGLETQYF
- | 13 | TRBJ1-4 | TRBV27 | - | TGTGCCAGCAGTTCGGGTCTGAATGAAAAACTGTTTTTT | CASSSGLNEKLFF
- | 15 | TRBJ2-6 | TRBV5-6 | - | TGTGCCAGCAGTTGGGGGGTCTCTGGGGCCAACGTCCTGACTTTC | CASSWGVSGANVLTF
- | 16 | TRBJ2-1 | TRBV15 | - | TGTGCCACCAGCAGAGGAGGGAACTGGCAAAACAATGAGCAGTTCTTC | CATSRGGNWQNNEQFF
once | 17 | TRBJ1-4 | TRBV6-6 | - | TGTGCCAGCAGTCCCCAAATCGACAGTAACGATAATGAAAAACTGTTTTTT | CASSPQIDSNDNEKLFF
once | 14 | TRBJ2-3 | TRBV5-1 | - | TGCGCCAGCAGCTTTCTAACTAGCACAGATACGCAGTATTTT | CASSFLTSTDTQYF
- | 16 | TRBJ2-1 | TRBV3-1/TRBV3-2 | TRBD1 | TGTGCCAGCAGCCAGGTCAGGGGGCTCGAAAACAATGAGCAGTTCTTC | CASSQVRGLENNEQFF
- | 14 | TRBJ2-7 | TRBV19 | - | TGTGCCAGTAGTCTGCAGGCCCTCCGGGGCGAGCAGTACTTC | CASSLQALRGEQYF